The 9 T cell receptor beta chains below were found in one sample sequenced in a study of T cell repertoires in cytomegalovirus infection. For these TCRs, the target antigens are not known. Each CDR3 protein gets one entry after TCRdb re-called the reads with MiXCR. The table records roughly 69,000 distinct CDR3 sequences, more than 25% of them present only once. Sequenced here: CD8+ T cells from cultured PBMCs, sampled from culture after CMV antigen stimulation. The source of these receptors is a human donor in good health (CMV status not recorded). Some clones in this sample may be carry-over from other donors' samples.

The chain uses TRBV4-1 and TRBJ2-7, with 11 nucleotides matching TRBD1. The CDR3 loop spans 14 amino acids. From germline, CDR1 is MGHRA and CDR2 YSYEKL. Unmatched junction bases numbered 5, after V lost 4 bases and J lost 6 bases. CDR3 sequence (DNA): TGCGCCAGCAGCCCCGGACAGGGGGCGGCCGAGCAGTACTTC. Amino acid sequence: CASSPGQGAAEQYF.

The chain is built from TRBV10-2 and TRBJ1-5, with 7 bases identical to TRBD1. There are 15 residues in the CDR3. Trimming cost V 6 bases and J 6 bases; bases outside gene matches: 11. The germline V gene has CDR1 WSHSY and CDR2 SAAADI. Written as DNA, the CDR3 is TGCGCCAGCAGCGTACGACAGGGTCACACTCAGCCCCAGCATTTT. Amino acids: CASSVRQGHTQPQHF.

The CDR3 here is CASSPMLGDLRGNEQFF. DNA of the CDR3: TGTGCCAGCAGCCCGATGTTAGGGGATTTGAGGGGAAATGAGCAGTTCTTC. The chain has TRBV6-2 or TRBV6-3 and TRBJ2-1; D might be TRBD1 or TRBD2, each matching 5 bases. This CDR3 has 17 amino acids. The germline CDR1 and CDR2 sequences are MNHEY and SVGEGT. Trimming stripped 6 bases from V and 7 bases from J, with 25 bases between.

This clonotype occurred a few times. V gene TRBV3-1 combines with J gene TRBJ1-4; TRBD1 is a possible D gene (6 bases). CDR1 is LGHDT and CDR2 is YNNKEL in the germline V gene (reference sequence). The V end lost 3 bases, the J end lost 7 bases, and 12 bases lay between the germline ends. This CDR3 is 14 amino acids long. The CDR3 DNA reads TGTGCCAGCAGCCATGGGGGCGCAGGTGAAAAACTGTTTTTT. Protein product: CASSHGGAGEKLFF.

The V call is TRBV19, the J call TRBJ2-1, with 16 positions matching TRBD2. The germline CDR1 and CDR2 sequences are LNHDA and SQIVND (reference sequence). Unmatched junction bases numbered 9, after V lost 5 bases and J lost 2 bases. The CDR3 sequence is 19 residues long. CDR3 in amino acids: CASSWRGLAGGQTYNEQFF. The CDR3 region has the DNA TGTGCCAGTAGTTGGAGGGGACTAGCGGGAGGGCAAACCTACAATGAGCAGTTCTTC.

This clonotype was picked up a small number of times. This rearrangement joins TRBV6-1 to TRBJ2-2; the D call may be TRBD1 or TRBD2 (5 bases each). The germline V gene has CDR1 MNHNS and CDR2 SASEGT. V lost 3 bases to trimming and J lost 6 bases, with 11 bases between them. The CDR3 is 14 residues long. CDR3 amino acids: CASSDRDGSGELFF. The DNA of the CDR3 is TGTGCCAGCAGTGACAGGGACGGCTCCGGGGAGCTGTTTTTT.

V and J are TRBV7-9 and TRBJ2-7; D might be TRBD1 or TRBD2, each matching 6 bases. V gave up 1 base and J gave up 3 bases, with 10 bases separating them. The germline V gene encodes CDR1 SEHNR and CDR2 FQNEAQ (reference sequence). The CDR3 has 14 residues. CDR3 DNA: TGTGCCAGCAGCTTAGAGGGGGGACTCTACGAGCAGTACTTC. Amino acid sequence: CASSLEGGLYEQYF.

This clonotype was detected a few times. The CDR3 reads CASSFTGGSYEQYF. Written as DNA, the CDR3 is TGTGCCAGCAGCTTTACAGGGGGTTCCTACGAGCAGTACTTC. The rearrangement uses TRBV7-2 and TRBJ2-7, with 8 bases aligning to TRBD1. V dropped 3 bases and J dropped 1; count of bases not matched to a gene: 2. The germline V gene encodes CDR1 SGHTA and CDR2 FQGNSA. The CDR3 runs to 14 residues.

About this clonotype itself: At one end the junction does not follow the germline gene, possibly because of a read error. The genes are TRBV7-6 and TRBJ2-1, with a tentative D call TRBD2 (7 bases). In germline, CDR1 is SGHVS, CDR2 FNYEAQ. The CDR3 is 15 residues long. The CDR3 DNA reads TGTGACAGCAGATTACGGGGGGCTGGTTGGAGTGAGCAGTTCTTC. Its protein product is CDSRLRGAGWSEQFF.